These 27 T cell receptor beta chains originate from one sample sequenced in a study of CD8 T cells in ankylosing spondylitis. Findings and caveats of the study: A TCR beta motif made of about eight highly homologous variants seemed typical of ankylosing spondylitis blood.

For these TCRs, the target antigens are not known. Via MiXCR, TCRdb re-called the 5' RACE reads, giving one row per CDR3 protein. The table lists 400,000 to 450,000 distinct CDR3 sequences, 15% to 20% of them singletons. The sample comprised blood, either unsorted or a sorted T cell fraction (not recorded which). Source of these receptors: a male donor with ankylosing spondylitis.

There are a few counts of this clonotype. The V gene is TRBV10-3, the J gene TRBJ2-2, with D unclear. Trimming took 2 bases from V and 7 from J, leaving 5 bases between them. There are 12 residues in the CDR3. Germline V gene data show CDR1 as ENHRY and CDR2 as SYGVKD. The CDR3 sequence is CAISEVGGELFF. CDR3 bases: TGTGCCATCAGTGAGGTCGGCGGGGAGCTGTTTTTT.

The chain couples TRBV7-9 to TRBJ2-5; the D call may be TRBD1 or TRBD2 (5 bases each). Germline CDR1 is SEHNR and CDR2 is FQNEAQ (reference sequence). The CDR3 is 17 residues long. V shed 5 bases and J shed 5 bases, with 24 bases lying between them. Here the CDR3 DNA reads TGTGCCAGCAGCCCACAGGAGGCGGTTATCAGGTCGGAGACCCAGTACTTC. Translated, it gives CASSPQEAVIRSETQYF. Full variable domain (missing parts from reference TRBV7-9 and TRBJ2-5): DTGVSQNPRHKITKRGQNVTFRCDPISEHNRLYWYRQTLGQGPEFLTYFQNEAQLEKSRLLSDRFSAERPKGSFSTLEIQRTEQGDSAMYLCASSPQEAVIRSETQYFGPGTRLLVL.

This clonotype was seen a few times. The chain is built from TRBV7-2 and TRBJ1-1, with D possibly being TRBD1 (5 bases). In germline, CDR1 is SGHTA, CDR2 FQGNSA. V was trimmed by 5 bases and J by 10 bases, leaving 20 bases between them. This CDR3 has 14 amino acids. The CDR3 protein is CASSRNQGFQGAFF. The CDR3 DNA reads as TGTGCCAGCAGCCGAAACCAGGGATTCCAGGGAGCTTTCTTT. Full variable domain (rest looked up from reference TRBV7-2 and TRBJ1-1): GAGVSQSPSNKVTEKGKDVELRCDPISGHTALYWYRQSLGQGLEFLIYFQGNSAPDKSGLPSDRFSAERTGGSVSTLTIQRTQQEDSAVYLCASSRNQGFQGAFFGQGTRLTVV.

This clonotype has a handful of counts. The CDR3 spells CASSSGRTDTQYF. DNA for the CDR3: TGTGCCAGCAGCTCGGGGCGGACAGATACGCAGTATTTT. J is TRBJ2-3 and V is TRBV7-6; either TRBD1 or TRBD2 may fit D (5 bases each). Germline values: CDR1 SGHVS, CDR2 FNYEAQ. V was clipped by 4 bases and J by 3 bases, with 8 bases between them. This CDR3 comprises 13 residues. Full variable domain (rest looked up from reference TRBV7-6 and TRBJ2-3): GAGVSQSPRYKVTKRGQDVALRCDPISGHVSLYWYRQALGQGPEFLTYFNYEAQQDKSGLPNDRFSAERPEGSISTLTIQRTEQRDSAMYRCASSSGRTDTQYFGPGTRLTVL.

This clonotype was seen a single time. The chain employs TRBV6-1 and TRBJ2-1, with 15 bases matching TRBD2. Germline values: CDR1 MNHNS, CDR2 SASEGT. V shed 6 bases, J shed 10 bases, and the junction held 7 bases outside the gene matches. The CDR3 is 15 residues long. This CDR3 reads CASSEGLAGGTEQFF. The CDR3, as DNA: TGTGCCAGCAGCGAGGGACTAGCGGGGGGTACGGAGCAGTTCTTC.

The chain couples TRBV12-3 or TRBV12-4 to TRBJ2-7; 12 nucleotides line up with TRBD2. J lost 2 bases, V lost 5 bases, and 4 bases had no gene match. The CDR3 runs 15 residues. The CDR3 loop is CASSTSGRPPYEQYF. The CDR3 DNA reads TGTGCCAGCAGTACTAGCGGGAGGCCCCCCTACGAGCAGTACTTC.

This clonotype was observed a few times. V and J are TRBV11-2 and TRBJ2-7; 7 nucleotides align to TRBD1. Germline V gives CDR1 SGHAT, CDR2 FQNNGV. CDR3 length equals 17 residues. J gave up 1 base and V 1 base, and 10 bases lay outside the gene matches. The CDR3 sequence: CASSLAPRQGLSYEQYF. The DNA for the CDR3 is TGTGCCAGCAGCTTAGCCCCCCGACAGGGCCTTTCCTACGAGCAGTACTTC. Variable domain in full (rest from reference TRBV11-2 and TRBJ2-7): EAGVAQSPRYKIIEKRQSVAFWCNPISGHATLYWYQQILGQGPKLLIQFQNNGVVDDSQLPKDRFSAERLKGVDSTLKIQPAKLEDSAVYLCASSLAPRQGLSYEQYFGPGTRLTVT.

CDR3 DNA: TGTGCCAGCAGCCGGGGACTGGGCACTGAAGCTTTCTTT. Translating gives CASSRGLGTEAFF. The chain recombines TRBV9 with TRBJ1-1, with D possibly being TRBD1 (5 bases). The CDR3 is made up of 13 amino acids. Deletions cut 4 bases from V and 4 bases from J, with 11 bases between. Germline CDR1 and CDR2: SGDLS and YYNGEE. Looking up the rest from reference TRBV9 and TRBJ1-1 gives the full variable domain: DSGVTQTPKHLITATGQRVTLRCSPRSGDLSVYWYQQSLDQGLQFLIQYYNGEERAKGNILERFSAQQFPDLHSELNLSSLELGDSALYFCASSRGLGTEAFFGQGTRLTVV.

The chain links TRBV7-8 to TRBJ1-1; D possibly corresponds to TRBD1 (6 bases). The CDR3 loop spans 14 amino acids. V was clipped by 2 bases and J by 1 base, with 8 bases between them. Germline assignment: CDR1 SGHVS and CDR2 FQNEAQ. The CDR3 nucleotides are TGTGCCAGCAGCTTAACAGGGTGGAACACTGAAGCTTTCTTT. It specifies CASSLTGWNTEAFF.

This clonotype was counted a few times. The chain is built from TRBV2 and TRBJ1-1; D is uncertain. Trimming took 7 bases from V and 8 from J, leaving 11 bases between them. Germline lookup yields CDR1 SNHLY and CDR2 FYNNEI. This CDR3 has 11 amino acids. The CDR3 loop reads CASKVEIEAFF. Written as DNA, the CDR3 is TGTGCCAGCAAGGTTGAGATCGAAGCTTTCTTT.

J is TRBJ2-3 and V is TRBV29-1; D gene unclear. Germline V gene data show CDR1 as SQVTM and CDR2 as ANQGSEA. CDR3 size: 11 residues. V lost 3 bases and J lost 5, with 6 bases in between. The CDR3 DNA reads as TGCAGCGTTGAGAGCGTAGATACGCAGTATTTT. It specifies CSVESVDTQYF.

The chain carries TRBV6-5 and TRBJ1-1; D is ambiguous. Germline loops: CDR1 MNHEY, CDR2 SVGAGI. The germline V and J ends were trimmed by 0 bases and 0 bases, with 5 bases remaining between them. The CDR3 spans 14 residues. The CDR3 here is CASSYSQVNTEAFF. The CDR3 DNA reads TGTGCCAGCAGTTACTCTCAGGTGAACACTGAAGCTTTCTTT.

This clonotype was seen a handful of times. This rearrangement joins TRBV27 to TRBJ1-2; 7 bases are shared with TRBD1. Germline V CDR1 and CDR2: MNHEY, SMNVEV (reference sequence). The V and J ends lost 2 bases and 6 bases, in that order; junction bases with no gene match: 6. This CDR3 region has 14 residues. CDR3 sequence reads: CASSLTRQGHGYTF. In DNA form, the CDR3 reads TGTGCCAGCAGTTTAACGCGACAGGGACATGGCTACACCTTC.

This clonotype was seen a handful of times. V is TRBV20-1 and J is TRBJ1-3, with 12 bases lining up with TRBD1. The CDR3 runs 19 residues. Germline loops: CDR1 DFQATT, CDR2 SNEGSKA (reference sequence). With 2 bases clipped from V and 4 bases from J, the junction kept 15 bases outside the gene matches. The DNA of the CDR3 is TGCAGTGCTAGAAACGTCCCGGGACAGGGGGCGACTGGGGGAAACACCATATATTTT. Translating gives CSARNVPGQGATGGNTIYF.

CDR3 region: CASSFDRALNLNTEAFF. CDR3 bases: TGTGCCAGCAGCTTCGACAGGGCCCTTAACCTTAACACTGAAGCTTTCTTT. V and J are TRBV7-2 and TRBJ1-1, with 7 positions matching TRBD1. The CDR3 runs to 17 residues. V lost 3 bases, J lost 2 bases, and 12 bases stayed unmatched. In germline, CDR1 is SGHTA, CDR2 FQGNSA.

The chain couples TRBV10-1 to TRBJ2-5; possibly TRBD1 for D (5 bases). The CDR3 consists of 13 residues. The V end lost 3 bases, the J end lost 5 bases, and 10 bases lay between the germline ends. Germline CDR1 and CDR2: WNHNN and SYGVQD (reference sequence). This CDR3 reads CASSDPGKETQYF. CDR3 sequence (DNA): TGCGCCAGCAGTGACCCAGGGAAGGAGACCCAGTACTTC.

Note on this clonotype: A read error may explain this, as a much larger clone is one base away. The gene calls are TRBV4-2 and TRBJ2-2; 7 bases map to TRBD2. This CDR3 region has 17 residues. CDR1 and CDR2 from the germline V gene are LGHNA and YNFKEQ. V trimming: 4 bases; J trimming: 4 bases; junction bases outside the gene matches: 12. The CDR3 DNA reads TGTGCCAGCAGCCCCCTATTCGGGGGGACGACCACCGGGGAGCTGTTTTTT. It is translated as CASSPLFGGTTTGELFF.

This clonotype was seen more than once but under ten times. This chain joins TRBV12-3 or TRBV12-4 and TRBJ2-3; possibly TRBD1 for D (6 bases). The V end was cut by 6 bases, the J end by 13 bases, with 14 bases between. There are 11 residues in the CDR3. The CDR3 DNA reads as TGTGCCAGCAGGCGGGCAGGGGCTGAGTATTTT. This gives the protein CASRRAGAEYF.

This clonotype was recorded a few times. This CDR3 is CASSQEGGTSSSEQFF. CDR3 DNA: TGTGCCAGCAGCCAAGAGGGGGGGACTAGCTCTAGTGAGCAGTTCTTC. The rearrangement uses TRBV3-1 and TRBJ2-1; 9 nucleotides match TRBD2. The CDR3 loop spans 16 amino acids. The germline V gene encodes CDR1 LGHDT and CDR2 YNNKEL (reference sequence). Trimming at V came to 0 bases and at J to 9 bases, leaving 9 bases not matched to a gene.

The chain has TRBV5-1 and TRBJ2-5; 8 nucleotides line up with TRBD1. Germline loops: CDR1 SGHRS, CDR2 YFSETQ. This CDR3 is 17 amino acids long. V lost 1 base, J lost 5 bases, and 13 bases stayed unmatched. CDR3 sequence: CASSLSPGQGAVETQYF. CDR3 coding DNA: TGCGCCAGCAGCTTGTCTCCCGGGCAGGGGGCGGTGGAGACCCAGTACTTC.

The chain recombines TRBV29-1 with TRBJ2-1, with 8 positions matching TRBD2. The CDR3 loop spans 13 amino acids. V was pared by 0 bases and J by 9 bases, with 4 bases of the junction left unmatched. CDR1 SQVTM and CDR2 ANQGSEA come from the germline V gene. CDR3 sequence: CSVEEFGRGEQFF. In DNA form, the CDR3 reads TGCAGCGTTGAAGAGTTCGGGAGGGGTGAGCAGTTCTTC.

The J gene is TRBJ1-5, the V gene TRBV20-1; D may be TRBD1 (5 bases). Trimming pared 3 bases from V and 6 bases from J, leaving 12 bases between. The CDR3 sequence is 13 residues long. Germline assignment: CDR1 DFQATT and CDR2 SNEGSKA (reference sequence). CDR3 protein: CSARERGGQPQHF. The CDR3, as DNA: TGCAGTGCTAGGGAACGGGGGGGTCAGCCCCAGCATTTT.

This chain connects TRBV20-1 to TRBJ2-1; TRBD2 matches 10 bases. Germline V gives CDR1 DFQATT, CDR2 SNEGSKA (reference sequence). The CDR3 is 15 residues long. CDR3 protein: CSPQWPSGGYNEQFF. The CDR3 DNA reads TGCAGCCCACAGTGGCCTAGCGGGGGCTACAATGAGCAGTTCTTC.

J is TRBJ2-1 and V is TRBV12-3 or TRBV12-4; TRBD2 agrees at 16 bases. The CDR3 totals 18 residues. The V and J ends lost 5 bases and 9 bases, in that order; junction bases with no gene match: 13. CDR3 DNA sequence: TGTGCCAGCAGTCGGGGACTAGCGGGGGGGTTGCGTGTGAGTGAGCAGTTCTTC. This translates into CASSRGLAGGLRVSEQFF.

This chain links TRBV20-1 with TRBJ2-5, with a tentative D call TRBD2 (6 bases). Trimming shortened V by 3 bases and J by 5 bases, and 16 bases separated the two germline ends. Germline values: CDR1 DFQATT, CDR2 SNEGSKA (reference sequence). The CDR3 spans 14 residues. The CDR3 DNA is TGCAGTGCTAGTAGGGACTCCCAAGGGGAGACCCAGTACTTC. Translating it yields CSASRDSQGETQYF.

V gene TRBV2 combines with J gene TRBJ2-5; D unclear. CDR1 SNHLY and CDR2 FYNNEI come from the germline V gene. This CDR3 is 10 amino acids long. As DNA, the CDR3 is TGTGTCGACCCCCAAGAGACCCAGTACTTC. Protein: CVDPQETQYF.

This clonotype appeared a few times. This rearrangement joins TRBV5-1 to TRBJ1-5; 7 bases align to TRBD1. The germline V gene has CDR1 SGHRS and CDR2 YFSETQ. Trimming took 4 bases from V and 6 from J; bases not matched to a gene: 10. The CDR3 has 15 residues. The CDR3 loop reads CASSPTGQVGQPQHF. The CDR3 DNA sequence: TGCGCCAGCAGCCCCACCGGACAGGTGGGTCAGCCCCAGCATTTT.